This TCR beta chain is drawn from a study of beta chain features in type 1 diabetes. This clone was seen ten or more times. Its antigen is as yet unknown. Study-wide points: Over-representation of high TCR-expressing cells was a possible consequence of cDNA sequencing. Shortening that was moderate but significant affected the TCRB CDR3s of Type 1 diabetes patients in all four CD4+ subsets.

Between the trimmed V and J ends, which lost 4 bases and 14 bases, there was a span of 11 bases. This CDR3 contains 10 residues. The authors reverse transcribed all of the isolated RNA, so sequencing captured expressed TCRB transcripts. Data came from immunoSEQ multiplex PCR; TCRdb stores just in-frame clones and leaves some out. The repertoire holds about 160,000 clones, with about 8.3% as singletons. This chain connects TRBV23-1 to TRBJ1-2; D is uncertain. TRBV23-1 is noted as an ORF with a role that remains uncertain. Sample: central memory CD4+ T cells from blood. This TCR was recovered from a woman aged 18-29 years with type 1 diabetes. The CDR3 nucleotides are TGCGCCAGCAGTCGGTCCGGAGCGACCTTC. Its translation: CASSRSGATF.